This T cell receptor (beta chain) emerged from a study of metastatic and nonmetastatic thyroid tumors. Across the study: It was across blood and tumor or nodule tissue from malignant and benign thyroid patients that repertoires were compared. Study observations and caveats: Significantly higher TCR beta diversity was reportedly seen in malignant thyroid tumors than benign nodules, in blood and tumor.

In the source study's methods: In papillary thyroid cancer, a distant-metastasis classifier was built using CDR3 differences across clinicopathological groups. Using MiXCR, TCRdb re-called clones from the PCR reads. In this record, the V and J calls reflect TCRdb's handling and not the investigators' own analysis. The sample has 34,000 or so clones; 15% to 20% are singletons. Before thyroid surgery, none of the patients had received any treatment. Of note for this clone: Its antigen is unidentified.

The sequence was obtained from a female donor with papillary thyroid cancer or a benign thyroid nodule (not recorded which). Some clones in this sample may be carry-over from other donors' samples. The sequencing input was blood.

CDR3 bases: TGTGCCAGCAGTTACTACGTCCTAGAGACCCAGTACTTC. Translated, it gives CASSYYVLETQYF. J is TRBJ2-5 and V is TRBV6-5; D is uncertain. This CDR3 spans 13 amino acids. The germline CDR1 and CDR2 sequences are MNHEY and SVGAGI. V gave up 1 base and J gave up 4 bases, with 7 bases separating them.